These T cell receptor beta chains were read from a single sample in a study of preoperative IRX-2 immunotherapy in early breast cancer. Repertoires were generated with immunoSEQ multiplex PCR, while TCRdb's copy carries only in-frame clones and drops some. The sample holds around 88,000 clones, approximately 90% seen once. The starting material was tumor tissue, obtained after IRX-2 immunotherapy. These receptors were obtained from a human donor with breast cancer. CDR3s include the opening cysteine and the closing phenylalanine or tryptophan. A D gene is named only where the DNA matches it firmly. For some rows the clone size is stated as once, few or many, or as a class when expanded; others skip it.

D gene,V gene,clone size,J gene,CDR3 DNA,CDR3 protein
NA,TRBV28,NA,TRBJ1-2,NA,CASSSGNYGYTF
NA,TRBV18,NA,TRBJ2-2,TGTGCCAGCTCACCCTCCGGGGACGACGCCCCCGGGGAGCTGTTTTTT,CASSPSGDDAPGELFF
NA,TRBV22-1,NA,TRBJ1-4,TGTGCCAGCAGTTCAGGGATACCAACTAATGAAAAACTGTTTTTT,CASSSGIPTNEKLFF
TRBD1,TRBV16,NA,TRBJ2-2,TGTGCCAGCAGCCAATGGACAGGGACGAACACCGGGGAGCTGTTTTTT,CASSQWTGTNTGELFF
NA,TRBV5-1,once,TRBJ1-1,TGCGCCAGCACCGAGACGGCGGGGACCACTGAAGCTTTCTTT,CASTETAGTTEAFF
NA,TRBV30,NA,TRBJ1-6,TGTGCCTGGAGTGTACGGCGGGGAGGGGATTCACCCCTCCACTTT,CAWSVRRGGDSPLHF
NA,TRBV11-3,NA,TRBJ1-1,TGTGCCAGCAGCCAATACCATCAGCAAGACACTGAAGCTTTCTTT,CASSQYHQQDTEAFF
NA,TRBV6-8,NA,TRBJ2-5,TGTGCCAGTCTCATACGAGGGTCAGAAGAGACCCAGTACTTC,CASLIRGSEETQYF
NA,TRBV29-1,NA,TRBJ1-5,TGCAGCGGCGGGGGGGGCCCCAATCAGCCCCAGCATTTT,CSGGGGPNQPQHF
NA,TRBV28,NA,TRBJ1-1,TGTGCCAGCAGCGCCCGGCGCCAGAACACTGAAGCTTTCTTT,CASSARRQNTEAFF
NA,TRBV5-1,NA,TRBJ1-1,TGCGCCAGCAGCTTGTCGACAGGTCGGGCTGAAGCTTTCTTT,CASSLSTGRAEAFF
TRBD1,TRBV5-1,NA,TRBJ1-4,TGCGCCAGCAGCCGCGGGGACAGGGGAGGTGAAAAACTGTTTTTT,CASSRGDRGGEKLFF
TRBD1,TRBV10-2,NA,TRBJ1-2,TGCGCCGCTCAAGACAGGGCGAATGGCTACACCTTC,CAAQDRANGYTF
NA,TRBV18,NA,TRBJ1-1,TGTGCCAGCTCACCAACCTTTAGGGGGGGGACATCGAACACTGAAGCTTTCTTT,CASSPTFRGGTSNTEAFF
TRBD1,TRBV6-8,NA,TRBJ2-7,TGTGCCAGCAGTTTCACAGGGGGCGGCCCGACCTACGAGCAGTACTTC,CASSFTGGGPTYEQYF
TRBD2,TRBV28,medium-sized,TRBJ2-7,TGTGCCAGCTCTCGATTAGCGGGAGGGCATCGGGAGCAGTACTTC,CASSRLAGGHREQYF
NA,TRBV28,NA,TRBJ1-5,TGTGCCAGCAGCCTACTGGCCAATGGCAATCAGCCCCAGCATTTT,CASSLLANGNQPQHF
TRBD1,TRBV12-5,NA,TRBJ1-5,TGTGCTAGTGCTGCCGGGACAGGGGGCGGGCAGCCCCAGCATTTT,CASAAGTGGGQPQHF
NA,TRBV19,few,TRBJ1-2,TGTGCCAGTAGTATCGAAGGGGCGGGAGGCTACACCTTC,CASSIEGAGGYTF
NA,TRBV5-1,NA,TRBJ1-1,TGCGCCAGCAGTAAGGGTCGGACGAGGAACACTGAAGCTTTCTTT,CASSKGRTRNTEAFF
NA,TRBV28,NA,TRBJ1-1,TGTGCCAGCAGTTTGGTAGGGGTAAGCGAAGCTTTCTTT,CASSLVGVSEAFF
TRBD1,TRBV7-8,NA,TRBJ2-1,TGTGCCAGCAGCAGACAGGGGAACAATGAGCAGTTCTTC,CASSRQGNNEQFF
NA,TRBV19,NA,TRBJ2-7,TGTGCCAGTAGTATACCGGGGACCACAGGGAACGAGCAGTACTTC,CASSIPGTTGNEQYF
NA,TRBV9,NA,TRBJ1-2,TGTGCCAGCAGTTTAGGGGCAGGGATCAGACTCAGCTACACCTTC,CASSLGAGIRLSYTF
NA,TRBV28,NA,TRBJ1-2,TGTGCCAGCAGTCGACCTTACTATGGCTACACCTTC,CASSRPYYGYTF
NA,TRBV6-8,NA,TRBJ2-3,TGTGCCAGCAGGGACGATGGTGATACGCAGTATTTT,CASRDDGDTQYF
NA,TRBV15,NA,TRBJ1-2,TGTGCCACCAGCAGAGAATGGGCAGGGGATTACGGCTACACCTTC,CATSREWAGDYGYTF
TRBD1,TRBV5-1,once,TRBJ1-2,TGCGCCAGCAGCAAACAGGGGGCAGATCGAGTAGGTGGCTACACCTTC,CASSKQGADRVGGYTF
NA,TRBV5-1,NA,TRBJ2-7,TGCGCCAGCAGCTTTTGGGGGATGAGTGGCGAGCAGTACTTC,CASSFWGMSGEQYF
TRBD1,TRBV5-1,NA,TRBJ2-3,TGCGCCAGCAGCTTCGGACAGGGATCAGATACGCAGTATTTT,CASSFGQGSDTQYF
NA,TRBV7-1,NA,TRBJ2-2,TGTGCCAGCAGCTTAGTGAGGACGACCGGGGAGCTGTTTTTT,CASSLVRTTGELFF
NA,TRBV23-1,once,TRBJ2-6,TGCGCCAGCAGCTTGGGGGGGACATCTGGGGCCAACGTCCTGACTTTC,CASSLGGTSGANVLTF
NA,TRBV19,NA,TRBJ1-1,TGTGCCAGTAGTCCCCAACCTCAGGGGACTGAAGCTTTCTTT,CASSPQPQGTEAFF
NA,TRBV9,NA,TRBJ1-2,TGTGCCAGCAGTGAATTACTGAGCTATGGCTACACCTTC,CASSELLSYGYTF
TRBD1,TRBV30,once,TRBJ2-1,TGTGCCTGGGGGACAGGTGGAAGCTCCTACAATGAGCAGTTCTTC,CAWGTGGSSYNEQFF
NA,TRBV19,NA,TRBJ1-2,TGTGCCAGTACCCGATTACAGGGACATGGCTACACCTTC,CASTRLQGHGYTF
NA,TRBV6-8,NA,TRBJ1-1,TGTGCCAGCAGTTACTCTAGACAGCCGAACACTGAAGCTTTCTTT,CASSYSRQPNTEAFF
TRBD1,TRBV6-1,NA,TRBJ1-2,TGTGCCAGCAGTGAAGCCTGGAGACAGGGGGTTAACTATGGCTACACCTTC,CASSEAWRQGVNYGYTF
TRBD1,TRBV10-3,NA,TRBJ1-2,TGTGCCATCAGGGGGGACAGGGAAAACTATGGCTACACCTTC,CAIRGDRENYGYTF
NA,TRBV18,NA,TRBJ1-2,TGTGCCAGCTCCCGCGGAGAGGACTATGGCTACACCTTC,CASSRGEDYGYTF
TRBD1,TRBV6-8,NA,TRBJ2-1,TGTGCCAGCAGTCCGCTTGACAGGGTTCGAGGCGACAATGAGCAGTTCTTC,CASSPLDRVRGDNEQFF
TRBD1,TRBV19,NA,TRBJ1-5,TGTGCCAGTAGAGGCATGGGGACAGACCCGTTGCAGCCCCAGCATTTT,CASRGMGTDPLQPQHF
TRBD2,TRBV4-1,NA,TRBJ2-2,TGCGCCAGCAGCCAGGAACTCGGGAGGGGGAATACCGGGGAGCTGTTTTTT,CASSQELGRGNTGELFF
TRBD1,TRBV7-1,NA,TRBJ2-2,TGTGCCAGCAGCCCTAGAGGGACAGGGGCCGGGGAGCTGTTTTTT,CASSPRGTGAGELFF
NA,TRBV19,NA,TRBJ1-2,TGTGCCAGTAGTCGCCACATGAAGGATGGCTACACCTTC,CASSRHMKDGYTF
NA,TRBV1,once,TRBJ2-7,TGCGCCAGCAGCCCAGAGGACCAAGCGGACGAGCAGTACTTC,CASSPEDQADEQYF
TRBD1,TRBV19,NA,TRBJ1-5,TGTGCCAGTAGGGGGACAGCAAGCAATCAGCCCCAGCATTTT,CASRGTASNQPQHF
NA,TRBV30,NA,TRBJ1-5,TGTGCCTTTAGTCCGCGAGGCAATCAGCCCCAGCATTTT,CAFSPRGNQPQHF
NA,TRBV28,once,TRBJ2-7,TGTGCCAGCAGTCTCTTGATCTACGAGCAGTACTTC,CASSLLIYEQYF
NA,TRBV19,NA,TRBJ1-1,TGTGCCAGTACCCCTGGCACAGTATCTTGGGACACTGAAGCTTTCTTT,CASTPGTVSWDTEAFF
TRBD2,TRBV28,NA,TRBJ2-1,TGTGCCAGCAGTGTAGGCGGGGGGCCCTATAATGAGCAGTTCTTC,CASSVGGGPYNEQFF